This is a list of T cell receptor beta chains from one sample in a study of T-cell reconstitution after alpha-beta-depleted transplantation in children. TCRdb used MiXCR to reprocess the PCR reads, holding one entry per CDR3 protein. Among about 400,000 distinct CDR3 sequences listed, roughly 20% were seen once. This material consisted of PBMCs from the stem cell graft donor, taken from the stem cell graft. Receptors were obtained from a human donor who donated a stem cell graft to a child with acute myeloid leukemia. The CDR3 runs from the conserved cysteine through the conserved F or W. A D gene is named only where the DNA matches it firmly. Clone sizes are given selectively: once, few, many, or a class where the clone is expanded.

v_gene: TRBV7-2; abundance: .; d_gene: TRBD1; j_gene: TRBJ1-6; CDR3aa: CASSSGGTYNSPLHF; CDR3nt: TGTGCCAGCAGCTCAGGGGGAACCTATAATTCACCCCTCCACTTT
v_gene: TRBV9; abundance: many; d_gene: .; j_gene: TRBJ2-1; CDR3aa: CASSVEPHSYNEQFF; CDR3nt: TGTGCCAGCAGCGTAGAACCCCACTCCTACAATGAGCAGTTCTTC
v_gene: TRBV27; abundance: .; d_gene: .; j_gene: TRBJ2-3; CDR3aa: CASGMDWVDTQYF; CDR3nt: TGTGCCAGCGGGATGGACTGGGTTGATACGCAGTATTTT
v_gene: TRBV28; abundance: .; d_gene: .; j_gene: TRBJ1-6; CDR3aa: CASTITGTYDNSPLHF; CDR3nt: TGTGCCAGCACCATAACCGGGACATACGATAATTCACCCCTCCACTTT
v_gene: TRBV10-3; abundance: .; d_gene: .; j_gene: TRBJ2-5; CDR3aa: CAISVEVEETQYF; CDR3nt: TGTGCCATCAGTGTGGAGGTGGAAGAGACCCAGTACTTC
v_gene: TRBV12-3/TRBV12-4; abundance: .; d_gene: .; j_gene: TRBJ2-1; CDR3aa: CASSLIGSTYNEQFF; CDR3nt: TGTGCCAGCAGTTTAATTGGGAGCACCTACAATGAGCAGTTCTTC
v_gene: TRBV20-1; abundance: many; d_gene: .; j_gene: TRBJ2-2; CDR3aa: CSAPQKEYSNTGELFF; CDR3nt: TGCAGTGCCCCTCAAAAGGAGTATTCGAACACCGGGGAGCTGTTTTTT
v_gene: TRBV4-2; abundance: .; d_gene: .; j_gene: TRBJ2-6; CDR3aa: CASSQGTGSGANVLTF; CDR3nt: TGTGCCAGCAGCCAAGGTACAGGGTCTGGGGCCAACGTCCTGACTTTC
v_gene: TRBV20-1; abundance: few; d_gene: .; j_gene: TRBJ2-7; CDR3aa: CSARERTYEQYF; CDR3nt: TGCAGTGCTAGAGAGCGGACCTACGAGCAGTACTTC
v_gene: TRBV5-1; abundance: .; d_gene: .; j_gene: TRBJ2-1; CDR3aa: CASSSSISNTGYNEQFF; CDR3nt: TGCGCCAGCAGCTCCTCGATTAGTAACACCGGGTACAATGAGCAGTTCTTC
v_gene: TRBV5-6; abundance: few; d_gene: .; j_gene: TRBJ2-5; CDR3aa: CASSSNLANQETQYF; CDR3nt: TGTGCCAGCAGCTCAAACCTAGCGAACCAAGAGACCCAGTACTTC
v_gene: TRBV12-3/TRBV12-4; abundance: .; d_gene: TRBD1; j_gene: TRBJ1-3; CDR3aa: CASRDSPRGNTIYF; CDR3nt: TGTGCCAGCCGGGACAGCCCTCGTGGAAACACCATATATTTT
v_gene: TRBV30; abundance: few; d_gene: TRBD2; j_gene: TRBJ2-3; CDR3aa: CAWSVRLRASGSTDTQYF; CDR3nt: TGTGCCTGGAGTGTACGTCTGCGGGCTAGCGGGAGTACAGATACGCAGTATTTT
v_gene: TRBV2; abundance: .; d_gene: TRBD2; j_gene: TRBJ2-3; CDR3aa: CASSPLAGGVTQYF; CDR3nt: TGTGCCAGCAGCCCACTAGCGGGAGGGGTTACGCAGTATTTT
v_gene: TRBV20-1; abundance: many; d_gene: .; j_gene: TRBJ2-5; CDR3aa: CSAIPRKETQYF; CDR3nt: TGCAGTGCTATTCCGAGGAAAGAGACCCAGTACTTC
v_gene: TRBV29-1; abundance: few; d_gene: TRBD2; j_gene: TRBJ2-1; CDR3aa: CSVSRTGGPGSEQFF; CDR3nt: TGCAGCGTTAGTCGGACGGGAGGGCCAGGTAGTGAGCAGTTCTTC
v_gene: TRBV29-1; abundance: many; d_gene: .; j_gene: TRBJ1-1; CDR3aa: CSVNPGQSVANTEAFF; CDR3nt: TGCAGCGTTAACCCAGGGCAGTCGGTGGCGAACACTGAAGCTTTCTTT
v_gene: TRBV11-2; abundance: many; d_gene: .; j_gene: TRBJ2-7; CDR3aa: CASSLGPLRGGYEQYF; CDR3nt: TGTGCCAGCAGCTTAGGGCCACTGCGAGGGGGCTACGAGCAGTACTTC
v_gene: TRBV28; abundance: .; d_gene: .; j_gene: TRBJ1-2; CDR3aa: CASSLRTPKGGYTF; CDR3nt: TGTGCCAGCAGTTTACGGACACCCAAAGGAGGCTACACCTTC
v_gene: TRBV21-1; abundance: few; d_gene: .; j_gene: TRBJ2-3; CDR3aa: CASSKKWRLAEGARADTQYF; CDR3nt: TGTGCCAGCAGCAAAAAGTGGAGGCTAGCGGAGGGAGCACGGGCAGATACGCAGTATTTT
v_gene: TRBV12-3/TRBV12-4; abundance: .; d_gene: .; j_gene: TRBJ1-1; CDR3aa: CASSQGYTEAFF; CDR3nt: TGTGCCAGCAGCCAAGGATACACTGAAGCTTTCTTT
v_gene: TRBV15; abundance: .; d_gene: TRBD1; j_gene: TRBJ2-3; CDR3aa: CATSRGIGTAVIDTQYF; CDR3nt: TGTGCCACCAGCAGAGGGATCGGGACAGCCGTGATAGATACGCAGTATTTT
v_gene: TRBV29-1; abundance: .; d_gene: TRBD2; j_gene: TRBJ2-7; CDR3aa: CSVTRLAGGLASSEQYF; CDR3nt: TGCAGCGTGACCCGACTAGCGGGAGGGCTCGCGTCGAGCGAGCAGTACTTC
v_gene: TRBV6-2/TRBV6-3; abundance: few; d_gene: TRBD2; j_gene: TRBJ2-7; CDR3aa: CASSPAGEGAYEQYF; CDR3nt: TGTGCCAGCAGCCCTGCGGGAGAAGGCGCCTACGAGCAGTACTTC
v_gene: TRBV7-9; abundance: few; d_gene: .; j_gene: TRBJ1-1; CDR3aa: CASSRRNTEAFF; CDR3nt: TGTGCCAGCAGCCGCAGGAACACTGAAGCTTTCTTT
v_gene: TRBV11-2; abundance: .; d_gene: TRBD2; j_gene: TRBJ2-1; CDR3aa: CASSFLPSGSPMNEQFF; CDR3nt: TGTGCCAGCAGCTTTCTCCCTAGCGGGAGTCCGATGAATGAGCAGTTCTTC
v_gene: TRBV28; abundance: few; d_gene: TRBD2; j_gene: TRBJ2-7; CDR3aa: CASSPTSGRYFEQYF; CDR3nt: TGTGCCAGCAGTCCGACTAGCGGGAGGTATTTCGAGCAGTACTTC
v_gene: TRBV27; abundance: many; d_gene: TRBD2; j_gene: TRBJ2-7; CDR3aa: CASRDLAGDRGEQYF; CDR3nt: TGTGCCAGCAGGGACTTAGCGGGAGACCGGGGCGAGCAGTACTTC
v_gene: TRBV20-1; abundance: many; d_gene: .; j_gene: TRBJ1-1; CDR3aa: CSARSIRRDTEAFF; CDR3nt: TGCAGTGCTCGGTCGATCCGTCGGGACACTGAAGCTTTCTTT
v_gene: TRBV20-1; abundance: .; d_gene: TRBD2; j_gene: TRBJ2-3; CDR3aa: CSAPATSGSVTDTQYF; CDR3nt: TGCAGTGCGCCCGCGACTAGCGGGAGTGTTACAGATACGCAGTATTTT
v_gene: TRBV20-1; abundance: few; d_gene: TRBD1; j_gene: TRBJ2-7; CDR3aa: CSARDEETGSYEQYF; CDR3nt: TGCAGTGCTAGAGATGAGGAGACAGGGTCCTACGAGCAGTACTTC
v_gene: TRBV20-1; abundance: few; d_gene: .; j_gene: TRBJ2-1; CDR3aa: CSARAPSDYNEQFF; CDR3nt: TGCAGTGCTAGAGCCCCTTCCGACTACAATGAGCAGTTCTTC
v_gene: TRBV28; abundance: .; d_gene: .; j_gene: TRBJ2-3; CDR3aa: CASSSRGHGTDTQYF; CDR3nt: TGTGCCAGCAGTTCCCGGGGGCATGGTACAGATACGCAGTATTTT
v_gene: TRBV29-1; abundance: .; d_gene: .; j_gene: TRBJ1-3; CDR3aa: CSVVSGNTIYF; CDR3nt: TGCAGCGTTGTTTCCGGAAACACCATATATTTT
v_gene: TRBV10-2; abundance: .; d_gene: .; j_gene: TRBJ2-3; CDR3aa: CASSESDPEVTDTQYF; CDR3nt: TGCGCCAGCAGTGAGTCAGACCCCGAAGTCACAGATACGCAGTATTTT
v_gene: TRBV20-1; abundance: .; d_gene: .; j_gene: TRBJ2-3; CDR3aa: CSASAVGTDTQYF; CDR3nt: TGCAGTGCTTCAGCCGTGGGCACAGATACGCAGTATTTT
v_gene: TRBV5-1; abundance: few; d_gene: .; j_gene: TRBJ2-3; CDR3aa: CASSSDFSGNTDTQYF; CDR3nt: TGCGCCAGCAGCTCCGATTTTTCGGGGAACACAGATACGCAGTATTTT
v_gene: TRBV5-1; abundance: many; d_gene: TRBD1; j_gene: TRBJ2-7; CDR3aa: CASSPQGTSYEQYF; CDR3nt: TGCGCCAGCAGCCCACAGGGGACCTCCTACGAGCAGTACTTC
v_gene: TRBV10-2; abundance: .; d_gene: .; j_gene: TRBJ2-7; CDR3aa: CASRAGLRYEQYF; CDR3nt: TGCGCCAGCAGGGCGGGACTTAGATACGAGCAGTACTTC
v_gene: TRBV20-1; abundance: .; d_gene: TRBD1; j_gene: TRBJ1-5; CDR3aa: CSAAQDRVGDQPQHF; CDR3nt: TGCAGTGCTGCCCAAGACAGGGTAGGGGATCAGCCCCAGCATTTT
v_gene: TRBV7-2; abundance: .; d_gene: TRBD2; j_gene: TRBJ2-7; CDR3aa: CASSFLAGEGYEQYF; CDR3nt: TGTGCCAGCAGCTTCTTAGCGGGAGAGGGATACGAGCAGTACTTC
v_gene: TRBV11-1; abundance: few; d_gene: .; j_gene: TRBJ2-3; CDR3aa: CASSLGLIVYDRDTDTQYF; CDR3nt: TGTGCCAGCAGCTTAGGTCTTATCGTTTACGACAGAGACACAGATACGCAGTATTTT
v_gene: TRBV13; abundance: .; d_gene: .; j_gene: TRBJ2-7; CDR3aa: CASSLGGEGTEQYF; CDR3nt: TGTGCCAGCAGCTTGGGAGGTGAAGGGACCGAGCAGTACTTC
v_gene: TRBV2; abundance: .; d_gene: .; j_gene: TRBJ2-1; CDR3aa: CASSPEGYNEQFF; CDR3nt: TGTGCCAGCAGCCCCGAGGGATACAATGAGCAGTTCTTC